The T cell receptor beta chain described here comes from a study of T cell repertoires in cytomegalovirus infection. Study-level information: The authors used CMV epitopes that were HLA-C-restricted (recently identified) and HLA-B-restricted (well studied). CMV infection together with matching HLA type was indicated by public TCR beta signatures.

Many counts were recorded for this clonotype. The antigen is unknown. Overall study findings and caveats: Dominating the ex vivo response were TCR beta clonotypes that were CMV-specific and HLA-C-restricted.

The CDR3 is 15 amino acids. Per germline, CDR1 DFQATT and CDR2 SNEGSKA (reference sequence). With V trimmed by 3 bases and J by 1 base, 7 bases remained unmatched. A single record per CDR3 protein comes from TCRdb applying MiXCR to the reads. The table shows 350,000 to 400,000 distinct CDR3 sequences, with about 34% occurring only once. This sequence originates from a human donor in good health (CMV status not recorded). Some clones in this sample may be carry-over from other donors' samples. The chain carries TRBV20-1 and TRBJ2-5; 8 bases match TRBD2. The sequences come from cultured PBMCs, collected from culture after CMV antigen stimulation. The CDR3 region is CSASVDSGTQETQYF. CDR3 DNA sequence: TGCAGTGCTAGTGTTGATAGCGGGACCCAAGAGACCCAGTACTTC.